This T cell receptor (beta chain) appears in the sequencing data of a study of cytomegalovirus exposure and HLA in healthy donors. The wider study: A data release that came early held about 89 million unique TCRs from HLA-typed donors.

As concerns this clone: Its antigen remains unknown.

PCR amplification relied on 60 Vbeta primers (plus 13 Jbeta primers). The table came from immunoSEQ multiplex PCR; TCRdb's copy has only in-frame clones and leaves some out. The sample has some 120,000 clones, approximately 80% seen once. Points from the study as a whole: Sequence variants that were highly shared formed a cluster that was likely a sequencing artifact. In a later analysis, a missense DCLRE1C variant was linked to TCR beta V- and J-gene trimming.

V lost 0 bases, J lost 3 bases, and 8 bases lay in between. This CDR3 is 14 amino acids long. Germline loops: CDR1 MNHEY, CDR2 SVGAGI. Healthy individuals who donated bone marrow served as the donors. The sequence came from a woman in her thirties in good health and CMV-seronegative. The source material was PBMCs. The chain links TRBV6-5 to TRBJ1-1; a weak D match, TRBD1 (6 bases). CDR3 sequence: CASSYSYRDTEAFF. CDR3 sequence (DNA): TGTGCCAGCAGTTACTCCTACAGGGACACTGAAGCTTTCTTT.